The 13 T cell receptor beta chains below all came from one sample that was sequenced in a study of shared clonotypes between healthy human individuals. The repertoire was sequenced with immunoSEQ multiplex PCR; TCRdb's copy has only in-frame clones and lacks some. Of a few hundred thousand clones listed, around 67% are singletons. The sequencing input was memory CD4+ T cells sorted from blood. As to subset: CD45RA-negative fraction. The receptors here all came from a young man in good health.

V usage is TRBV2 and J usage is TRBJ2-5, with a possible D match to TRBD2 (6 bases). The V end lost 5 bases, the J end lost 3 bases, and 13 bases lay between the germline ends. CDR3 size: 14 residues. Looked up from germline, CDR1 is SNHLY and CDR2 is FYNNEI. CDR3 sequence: CASSPTGREETQYF. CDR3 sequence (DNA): TGTGCCAGCAGTCCGACCGGGAGAGAAGAGACCCAGTACTTC.

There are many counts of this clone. The DNA for the CDR3 is TGCAGCGTTGCCCCCTGGCAGGTAGAGCGGAGCACAGATACGCAGTATTTT. Translation: CSVAPWQVERSTDTQYF. This sequence joins TRBV29-1 and TRBJ2-3; D might be TRBD2 (5 bases). Per the germline V gene, CDR1 is SQVTM and CDR2 is ANQGSEA. There are 17 residues in the CDR3. V lost 4 bases and J lost 0, with 20 bases in between.

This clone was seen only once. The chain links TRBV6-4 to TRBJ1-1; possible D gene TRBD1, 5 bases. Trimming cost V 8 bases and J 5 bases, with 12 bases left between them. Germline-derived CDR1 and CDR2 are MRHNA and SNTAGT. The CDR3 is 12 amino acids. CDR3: CASEPGGTEAFF. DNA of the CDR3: TGTGCCAGCGAGCCCGGGGGAACTGAAGCTTTCTTT.

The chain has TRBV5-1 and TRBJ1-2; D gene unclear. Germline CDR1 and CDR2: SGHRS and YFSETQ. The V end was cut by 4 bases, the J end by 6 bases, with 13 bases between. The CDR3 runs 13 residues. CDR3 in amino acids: CASSTRSGHGYTF. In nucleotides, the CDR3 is TGCGCCAGCAGCACTCGCTCCGGGCATGGCTACACCTTC.

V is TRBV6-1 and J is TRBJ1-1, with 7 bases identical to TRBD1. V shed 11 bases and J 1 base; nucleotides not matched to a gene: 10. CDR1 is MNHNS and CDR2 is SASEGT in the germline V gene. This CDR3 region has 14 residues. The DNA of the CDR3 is TGTGCCTGCCATCAAAGACAGGGGAACACTGAAGCTTTCTTT. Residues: CACHQRQGNTEAFF.

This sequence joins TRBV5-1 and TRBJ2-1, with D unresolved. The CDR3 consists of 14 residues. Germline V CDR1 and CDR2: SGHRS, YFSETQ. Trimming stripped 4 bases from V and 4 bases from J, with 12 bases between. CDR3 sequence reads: CASSPMPLYNEQFF. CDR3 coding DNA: TGCGCCAGCAGCCCAATGCCCCTTTACAATGAGCAGTTCTTC.

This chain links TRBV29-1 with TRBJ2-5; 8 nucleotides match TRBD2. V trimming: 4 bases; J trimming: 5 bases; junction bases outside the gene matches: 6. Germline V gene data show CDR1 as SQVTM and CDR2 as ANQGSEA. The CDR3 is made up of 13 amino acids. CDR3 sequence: CSVGPGLGETQYF. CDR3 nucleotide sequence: TGCAGCGTTGGGCCGGGACTAGGGGAGACCCAGTACTTC.

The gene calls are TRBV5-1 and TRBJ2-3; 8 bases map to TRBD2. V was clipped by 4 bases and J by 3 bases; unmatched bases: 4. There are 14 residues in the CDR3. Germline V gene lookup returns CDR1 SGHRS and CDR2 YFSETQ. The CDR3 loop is CASSLLAETDTQYF. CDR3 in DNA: TGCGCCAGCAGCCTACTAGCGGAGACAGATACGCAGTATTTT.

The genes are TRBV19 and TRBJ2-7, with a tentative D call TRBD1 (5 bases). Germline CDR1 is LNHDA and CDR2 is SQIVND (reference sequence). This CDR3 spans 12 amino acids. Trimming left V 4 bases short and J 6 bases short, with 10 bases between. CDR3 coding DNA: TGTGCCAGTAGTACAACAGGATTCGAGCAGTACTTC. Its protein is CASSTTGFEQYF.

Here the CDR3 reads CASSYTGGPDTEAFF. CDR3 in DNA: TGCGCCAGCAGCTATACGGGAGGGCCTGACACTGAAGCTTTCTTT. This chain uses TRBV5-1 with TRBJ1-1, with D uncertain. Trimming stripped 3 bases from V and 3 bases from J, with 15 bases between. The CDR3 has 15 amino acids. In germline, CDR1 is SGHRS, CDR2 YFSETQ.

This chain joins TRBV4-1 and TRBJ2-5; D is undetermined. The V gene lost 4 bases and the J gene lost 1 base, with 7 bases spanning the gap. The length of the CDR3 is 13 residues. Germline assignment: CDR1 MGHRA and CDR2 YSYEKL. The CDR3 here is CASSRLAQETQYF. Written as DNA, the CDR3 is TGCGCCAGCAGCCGATTAGCCCAAGAGACCCAGTACTTC.

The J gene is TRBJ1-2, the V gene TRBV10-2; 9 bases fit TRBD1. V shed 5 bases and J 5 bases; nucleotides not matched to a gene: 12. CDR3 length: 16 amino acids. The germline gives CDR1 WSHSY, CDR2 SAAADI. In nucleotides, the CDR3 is TGCGCCAGCAGTTTGGACAGGGGAAGTGGCGGTTATGGCTACACCTTC. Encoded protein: CASSLDRGSGGYGYTF.

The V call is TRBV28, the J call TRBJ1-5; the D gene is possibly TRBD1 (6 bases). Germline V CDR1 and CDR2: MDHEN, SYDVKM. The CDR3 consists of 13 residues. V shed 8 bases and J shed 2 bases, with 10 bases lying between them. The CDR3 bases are TGTGCCAGCTGGGGGCCAGGCAATCAGCCCCAGCATTTT. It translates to CASWGPGNQPQHF.